Below are 28 T cell receptor beta chains sequenced from a single sample in a study of PD-L1 blockade in urothelial cancer (dated by TCRdb to the late 2010s). What the time point label conveys for this sample: pretreatment peripheral blood. Libraries were prepared through the immunoSEQ multiplex PCR assay. The table comes from immuneACCESS by way of TCRdb, which keeps in-frame sequences with V and J called. Part of the clones is missing from these tables; in studies checked, under half for an unresolved V gene and the rest for unknown reasons. The sample yields just under 50,000 clones; 84% were counted once. The ten largest clones take up around 3.2% of the sample. Source: PBMCs, taken around atezolizumab (anti-PD-L1) treatment. The receptors derive from a man in his 70s with urothelial cancer.

The chain recombines TRBV5-1 with TRBJ1-2; 9 bases agree with TRBD1. This CDR3 region has 14 residues. Germline CDR1 SGHRS, CDR2 YFSETQ. V was pared by 4 bases and J by 10 bases, with 11 bases of the junction left unmatched. CDR3 sequence reads: CASSPSGTGLSYTF. In DNA, the CDR3 is TGCGCCAGCAGCCCCTCCGGGACAGGGTTGTCCTACACCTTC.

The gene calls are TRBV7-6 and TRBJ2-2, with D possibly TRBD2 on 5 matching bases. Trimming took off 5 bases at V and 5 bases at J, with 24 bases between the two ends. Germline V gene sequence: CDR1 SGHVS, CDR2 FNYEAQ. CDR3 length equals 18 residues. The CDR3 loop is CASSLIPPGRLQTGELFF. The CDR3 region has the DNA TGTGCCAGCAGCCTCATTCCCCCGGGTAGACTACAAACCGGGGAGCTGTTTTTT.

The chain joins TRBV4-2 to TRBJ1-1, with D perhaps TRBD1 (6 bases). The CDR3 runs to 15 residues. Trimming left V 4 bases short and J 0 bases short, with 12 bases between. Germline values: CDR1 LGHNA, CDR2 YNFKEQ. In nucleotides, the CDR3 is TGTGCCAGCAGCCGCCCAGGGGACCTGAACACTGAAGCTTTCTTT. Protein sequence: CASSRPGDLNTEAFF.

The V call is TRBV7-8, the J call TRBJ2-1, with 13 bases lining up with TRBD2. With 2 bases clipped from V and 7 bases from J, the junction kept 5 bases outside the gene matches. Germline-derived CDR1 and CDR2 are SGHVS and FQNEAQ. CDR3 length: 16 amino acids. The CDR3 loop is CASSLSPTSGRNEQFF. The CDR3 DNA sequence: TGTGCCAGCAGCTTATCGCCGACTAGCGGGAGGAATGAGCAGTTCTTC.

The chain carries TRBV9 and TRBJ1-2; D remains unclear. The CDR3 extends over 14 amino acids. The germline V gene encodes CDR1 SGDLS and CDR2 YYNGEE. The ends were cut back, 2 bases at V and 8 bases at J, with 16 bases in the middle. CDR3 loop: CASSVAEVRRGYTF. The CDR3 DNA is TGTGCCAGCAGCGTGGCGGAAGTAAGACGCGGCTACACCTTC.

This clone was detected a few times. V gene TRBV7-9 combines with J gene TRBJ1-1, with TRBD1 identical over 10 bases. CDR3 size: 17 residues. V was pared by 5 bases and J by 4 bases, with 13 bases of the junction left unmatched. In germline, CDR1 is SEHNR, CDR2 FQNEAQ (reference sequence). DNA of the CDR3: TGTGCCAGCAGCCCCTGGGACAGGGGAGGGTATGCCACTGAAGCTTTCTTT. Translating it yields CASSPWDRGGYATEAFF.

The DNA for the CDR3 is TGTGCCAGCAGCGGGACAGTCTATGGCTACACCTTC. As protein: CASSGTVYGYTF. The rearrangement joins TRBV28 to TRBJ1-2, with 7 bases lining up with TRBD1. The CDR3 consists of 12 residues. V lost 6 bases and J lost 4; bases outside the gene matches: 2. Germline CDR1 MDHEN, CDR2 SYDVKM.

The rearrangement uses TRBV2 and TRBJ1-5; D unclear. The germline V gene encodes CDR1 SNHLY and CDR2 FYNNEI. This CDR3 region has 14 residues. V was shortened by 3 bases and J by 9 bases, with 15 bases between the two germline ends. The CDR3 spells CASSEALVLRPQHF. CDR3 nucleotide sequence: TGTGCCAGCAGTGAGGCCCTGGTGTTACGGCCCCAGCATTTT.

This clone appeared many times. The rearrangement links TRBV7-3 to TRBJ1-3; TRBD1 matches at 9 bases. The CDR3 runs to 14 residues. Trimming removed 5 bases from V and 4 bases from J; junction bases left unmatched: 3. Germline CDR1 and CDR2: SGHTA and FQGTGA. The CDR3 loop is CASSPGTGGNTIYF. In nucleotides, the CDR3 is TGTGCCAGCAGCCCCGGGACAGGGGGAAACACCATATATTTT.

This clone was counted a single time. V usage is TRBV29-1 and J usage is TRBJ2-2; D might be TRBD1 (5 bases). In germline, CDR1 is SQVTM, CDR2 ANQGSEA. The CDR3 covers 14 residues. With 3 bases removed from V and 2 bases from J, the gap between germline ends came to 10 bases. CDR3 DNA: TGCAGCGTTGATGTAGGGGCTAACACCGGGGAGCTGTTTTTT. It translates to CSVDVGANTGELFF.

This chain connects TRBV14 to TRBJ1-4; TRBD1 is a possible D gene (6 bases). CDR3 length: 13 amino acids. V lost 4 bases and J lost 8, with 11 bases in between. CDR1 and CDR2 from the germline V gene are SGHDN and FVKESK. The DNA for the CDR3 is TGTGCCAGCAGCCGACAGGTTTGGGAAAAACTGTTTTTT. It is translated as CASSRQVWEKLFF.

CDR3 nucleotide sequence: TGTGCCAGCAGCCAGACAGGGTTGCGTGAAAAACTGTTTTTT. Residues: CASSQTGLREKLFF. V gene TRBV11-2 combines with J gene TRBJ1-4; TRBD1 matches at 7 bases. With V trimmed by 5 bases and J by 7 bases, 7 bases remained unmatched. CDR3 length: 14 residues. Germline V gene data show CDR1 as SGHAT and CDR2 as FQNNGV.

This sequence joins TRBV6-5 and TRBJ1-2, with D tentatively TRBD1 (5 bases). The CDR3 has 14 amino acids. CDR1 MNHEY and CDR2 SVGAGI come from the germline V gene. The germline V and J ends were trimmed by 0 bases and 5 bases, with 10 bases remaining between them. The CDR3 loop is CASSYSGGGYGYTF. In DNA, the CDR3 is TGTGCCAGCAGTTACTCGGGGGGTGGGTATGGCTACACCTTC.

V is TRBV18 and J is TRBJ2-3, with TRBD2 matching 10 bases. CDR3 size: 16 residues. Germline assignment: CDR1 KGHSH and CDR2 LQKENI. The V segment lost 3 bases and the J segment 0 bases; nucleotides outside the gene matches: 3. In nucleotides, the CDR3 is TGTGCCAGCTCACCGTCGACTAGCGGGAGCACAGATACGCAGTATTTT. Protein: CASSPSTSGSTDTQYF.

The V gene is TRBV18, the J gene TRBJ2-7; TRBD2 aligns across 7 bases. V gave up 0 bases and J gave up 6 bases; unmatched junction bases: 8. Germline V gene sequence: CDR1 KGHSH, CDR2 LQKENI. This CDR3 is 15 amino acids long. The CDR3 region has the DNA TGTGCCAGCTCACCACCGGGGAGGGCATATGGCGAGCAGTACTTC. Its protein is CASSPPGRAYGEQYF.

The V gene is TRBV27, the J gene TRBJ1-1; D is undetermined. The CDR3 has 14 residues. CDR1 is MNHEY, CDR2 SMNVEV, per germline (reference sequence). The V and J ends lost 3 bases and 5 bases respectively, with 13 bases between them. The CDR3 region is CASSFGRGRTEAFF. The DNA of the CDR3 is TGTGCCAGCAGTTTCGGGCGGGGTAGGACTGAAGCTTTCTTT.

This clone was detected only a few times. The chain uses TRBV14 and TRBJ1-2; D is possibly TRBD1 (5 bases). The CDR3 extends over 12 amino acids. Trimming cost V 0 bases and J 8 bases, with 7 bases left between them. In germline, CDR1 is SGHDN, CDR2 FVKESK. This CDR3 reads CASSQDRGGYTF. In DNA, the CDR3 is TGTGCCAGCAGCCAAGATAGGGGAGGCTACACCTTC.

The chain combines TRBV4-1 with TRBJ2-1, with 9 bases matching TRBD2. The germline V gene encodes CDR1 MGHRA and CDR2 YSYEKL. Trimming took 4 bases from V and 8 from J; bases not matched to a gene: 12. This CDR3 spans 16 amino acids. The CDR3 spells CASSLMAQRGAYEQFF. In nucleotides, the CDR3 is TGCGCCAGCAGCCTAATGGCCCAGCGGGGGGCCTATGAGCAGTTCTTC.

The CDR3 DNA follows: TGTGCCAGCAGCTCTCAACAGGGGAACACTGAAGCTTTCTTT. It specifies CASSSQQGNTEAFF. The chain carries TRBV7-2 and TRBJ1-1; tentative D call: TRBD1 (6 bases). V was cut by 4 bases and J by 1 base, with 10 bases left in between. The CDR3 is 14 residues long. Germline V gene sequence: CDR1 SGHTA, CDR2 FQGNSA.

The J gene is TRBJ2-7, the V gene TRBV30, with D perhaps TRBD1 (7 bases). Germline CDR1 reads GTSNPN; CDR2 reads SVGIG (reference sequence). V lost 4 bases and J lost 0, with 16 bases in between. The CDR3 contains 15 residues. As DNA, the CDR3 is TGTGCCTGGATGAGGGCAGGGGGGTTCTCCTACGAGCAGTACTTC. Its protein is CAWMRAGGFSYEQYF.

This chain connects TRBV7-2 to TRBJ1-2; D unclear. The CDR3 consists of 14 residues. V was clipped by 0 bases and J by 4 bases, with 9 bases between them. Germline V gene lookup returns CDR1 SGHTA and CDR2 FQGNSA. The chain's CDR3 is CASSLARAAYGYTF. Here the CDR3 DNA reads TGTGCCAGCAGCTTAGCGCGGGCAGCCTATGGCTACACCTTC.

The V gene is TRBV5-1, the J gene TRBJ2-3, with 12 positions matching TRBD2. The CDR3 sequence is 16 residues long. Germline V gene sequence: CDR1 SGHRS, CDR2 YFSETQ. The trim removed 5 bases at V and 2 bases at J, leaving 6 bases unmatched. CDR3 region: CASRLLAGGPTDTQYF. As DNA, the CDR3 is TGCGCCAGCAGGCTACTAGCGGGAGGCCCCACAGATACGCAGTATTTT. The full variable domain, in which reference TRBV5-1 and TRBJ2-3 provide the parts outside the CDR3, is KAGVTQTPRYLIKTRGQQVTLSCSPISGHRSVSWYQQTPGQGLQFLFEYFSETQRNKGNFPGRFSGRQFSNSRSEMNVSTLELGDSALYLCASRLLAGGPTDTQYFGPGTRLTVL.

This clone occurred a few times. The V call is TRBV7-9, the J call TRBJ1-2, with 10 bases that match TRBD1. CDR1 and CDR2 from the germline V gene are SEHNR and FQNEAQ (reference sequence). The CDR3 loop spans 12 amino acids. After removal of 6 bases from V and 8 bases from J, the junction contained 3 bases not matched to a gene. In DNA form, the CDR3 reads TGTGCCAGCAGACCGGGACAGGGGGGCTACACCTTC. Its protein product is CASRPGQGGYTF.

The chain recombines TRBV2 with TRBJ2-3; 7 bases line up with TRBD1. This CDR3 spans 15 amino acids. Germline CDR1 is SNHLY and CDR2 is FYNNEI. V lost 5 bases to trimming and J lost 1 base; unmatched junction nucleotides: 6. CDR3 in amino acids: CASSPTGSGTDTQYF. As DNA, the CDR3 is TGTGCCAGCAGTCCGACAGGGTCGGGCACAGATACGCAGTATTTT.

This clone was recorded once. The gene calls are TRBV7-2 and TRBJ2-5; no definite D call. CDR3 size: 12 residues. Germline V CDR1 and CDR2: SGHTA, FQGNSA. Deletions cut 6 bases from V and 4 bases from J, with 9 bases between. Written as DNA, the CDR3 is TGTGCCAGCAGTCCCTATGGAGAGACCCAGTACTTC. Translated, it gives CASSPYGETQYF.

This sequence joins TRBV18 and TRBJ2-1; 8 bases map to TRBD2. The CDR3 loop spans 15 amino acids. V gave up 4 bases and J gave up 3 bases; unmatched junction bases: 5. CDR1 and CDR2 (germline): KGHSH, LQKENI. CDR3 bases: TGTGCCAGCTCACGACCTAGCGGGCTCTACAATGAGCAGTTCTTC. Amino acid sequence: CASSRPSGLYNEQFF. Using reference TRBV18 and TRBJ2-1 for the parts outside the CDR3, the full variable domain is NAGVMQNPRHLVRRRGQEARLRCSPMKGHSHVYWYRQLPEEGLKFMVYLQKENIIDESGMPKERFSAEFPKEGPSILRIQQVVRGDSAAYFCASSRPSGLYNEQFFGPGTRLTVL.

The chain employs TRBV7-3 and TRBJ2-5; TRBD2 agrees at 9 bases. Per the germline V gene, CDR1 is SGHTA and CDR2 is FQGTGA. The V gene end was trimmed by 0 bases and the J gene end by 5 bases; junction bases not matched to a gene: 7. The CDR3 covers 16 residues. This chain's CDR3 is CASSLTGLAGMETQYF. CDR3 coding DNA: TGTGCCAGCAGCTTAACAGGGCTAGCGGGAATGGAGACCCAGTACTTC.

The chain uses TRBV5-1 and TRBJ1-1; no definite D call. The germline V and J ends were trimmed by 7 bases and 0 bases, with 13 bases remaining between them. This CDR3 is 14 amino acids long. CDR1 SGHRS and CDR2 YFSETQ come from the germline V gene. CDR3 nucleotides: TGCGCCAGCCGCCCCTACCTGGTGAACACTGAAGCTTTCTTT. As protein: CASRPYLVNTEAFF.